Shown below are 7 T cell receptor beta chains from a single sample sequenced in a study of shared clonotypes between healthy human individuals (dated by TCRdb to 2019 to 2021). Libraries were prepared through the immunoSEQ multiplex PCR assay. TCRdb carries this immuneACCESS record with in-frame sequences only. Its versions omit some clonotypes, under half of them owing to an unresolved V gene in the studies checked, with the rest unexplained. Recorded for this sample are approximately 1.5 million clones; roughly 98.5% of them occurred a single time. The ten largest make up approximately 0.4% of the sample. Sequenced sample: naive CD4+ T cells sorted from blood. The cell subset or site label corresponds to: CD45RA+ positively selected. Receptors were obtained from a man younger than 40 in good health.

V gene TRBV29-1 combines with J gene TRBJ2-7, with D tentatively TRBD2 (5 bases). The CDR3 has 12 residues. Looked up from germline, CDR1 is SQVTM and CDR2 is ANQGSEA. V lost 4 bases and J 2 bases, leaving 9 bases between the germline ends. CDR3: CSVVEGPYEQYF. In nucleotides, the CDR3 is TGCAGCGTTGTCGAGGGTCCCTACGAGCAGTACTTC.

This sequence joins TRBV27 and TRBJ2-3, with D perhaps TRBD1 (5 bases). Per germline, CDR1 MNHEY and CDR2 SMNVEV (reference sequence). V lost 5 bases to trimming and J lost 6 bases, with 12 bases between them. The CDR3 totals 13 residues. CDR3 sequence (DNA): TGTGCCAGCAGTCCTAGGGGTGCGGATACGCAGTATTTT. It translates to CASSPRGADTQYF.

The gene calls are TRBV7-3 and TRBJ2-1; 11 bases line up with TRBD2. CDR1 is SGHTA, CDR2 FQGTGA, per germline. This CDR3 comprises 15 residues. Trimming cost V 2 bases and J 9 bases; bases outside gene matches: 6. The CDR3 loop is CASSLVAGGPFEQFF. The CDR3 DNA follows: TGTGCCAGCAGCTTAGTAGCGGGAGGGCCGTTTGAGCAGTTCTTC.

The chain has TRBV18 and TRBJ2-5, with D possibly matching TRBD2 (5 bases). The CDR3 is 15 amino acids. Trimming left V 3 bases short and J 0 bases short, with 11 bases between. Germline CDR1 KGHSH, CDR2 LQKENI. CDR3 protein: CASSPDSGYQETQYF. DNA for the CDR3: TGTGCCAGCTCACCGGACTCGGGGTACCAAGAGACCCAGTACTTC.

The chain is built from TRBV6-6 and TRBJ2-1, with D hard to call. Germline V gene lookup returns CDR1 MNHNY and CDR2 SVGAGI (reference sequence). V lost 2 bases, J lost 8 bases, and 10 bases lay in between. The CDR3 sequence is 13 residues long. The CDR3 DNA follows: TGTGCCAGCAGTTACGGTAGGGTCGATGAGCAGTTCTTC. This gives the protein CASSYGRVDEQFF.

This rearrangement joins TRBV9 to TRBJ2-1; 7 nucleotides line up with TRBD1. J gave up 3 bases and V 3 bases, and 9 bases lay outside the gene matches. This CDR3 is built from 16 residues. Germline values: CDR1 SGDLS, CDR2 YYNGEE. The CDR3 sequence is CASSGPQGRHYNEQFF. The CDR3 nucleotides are TGTGCCAGCAGCGGCCCACAGGGGAGACACTACAATGAGCAGTTCTTC.

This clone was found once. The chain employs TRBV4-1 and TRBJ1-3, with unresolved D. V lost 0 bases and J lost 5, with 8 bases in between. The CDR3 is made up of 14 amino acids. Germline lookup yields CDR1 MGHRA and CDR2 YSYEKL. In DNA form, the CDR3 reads TGCGCCAGCAGCCAAGATGCAGGTAGAAACACCATATATTTT. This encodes CASSQDAGRNTIYF.